This T cell receptor (beta chain) is from a study of cytomegalovirus exposure and HLA in healthy donors. Study at large: A later analysis reported the same platform for the 100 to 150 validation repertoires and the roughly 670 first-cohort repertoires. General study points: There were a few CMV-associated chains whose specificity for CMV antigens was confirmed in vitro.

The donors were members of the validation cohort, which comprised 120 subjects and was separate from the first cohort of 666 subjects. This clone was counted only a few times. Its antigen remains unknown. The CDR3 is 18 residues long. The germline V and J ends were trimmed by 0 bases and 0 bases, with 17 bases remaining between them. Germline loops: CDR1 LGHNA, CDR2 YNFKEQ. Using immunoSEQ multiplex PCR, the repertoire was profiled, and TCRdb retains in-frame clones only, with some absent. Among roughly 98,000 clones listed, 87% were seen once. This TCR derives from a young man in good health and CMV-seropositive. The sequenced sample was PBMCs. The rearrangement uses TRBV4-2 and TRBJ1-1, with a weak D call TRBD1 (6 bases). The CDR3 sequence is CASSQEGNRVSMNTEAFF. The CDR3, as DNA: TGTGCCAGCAGCCAAGAAGGGAACAGGGTCTCCATGAACACTGAAGCTTTCTTT.